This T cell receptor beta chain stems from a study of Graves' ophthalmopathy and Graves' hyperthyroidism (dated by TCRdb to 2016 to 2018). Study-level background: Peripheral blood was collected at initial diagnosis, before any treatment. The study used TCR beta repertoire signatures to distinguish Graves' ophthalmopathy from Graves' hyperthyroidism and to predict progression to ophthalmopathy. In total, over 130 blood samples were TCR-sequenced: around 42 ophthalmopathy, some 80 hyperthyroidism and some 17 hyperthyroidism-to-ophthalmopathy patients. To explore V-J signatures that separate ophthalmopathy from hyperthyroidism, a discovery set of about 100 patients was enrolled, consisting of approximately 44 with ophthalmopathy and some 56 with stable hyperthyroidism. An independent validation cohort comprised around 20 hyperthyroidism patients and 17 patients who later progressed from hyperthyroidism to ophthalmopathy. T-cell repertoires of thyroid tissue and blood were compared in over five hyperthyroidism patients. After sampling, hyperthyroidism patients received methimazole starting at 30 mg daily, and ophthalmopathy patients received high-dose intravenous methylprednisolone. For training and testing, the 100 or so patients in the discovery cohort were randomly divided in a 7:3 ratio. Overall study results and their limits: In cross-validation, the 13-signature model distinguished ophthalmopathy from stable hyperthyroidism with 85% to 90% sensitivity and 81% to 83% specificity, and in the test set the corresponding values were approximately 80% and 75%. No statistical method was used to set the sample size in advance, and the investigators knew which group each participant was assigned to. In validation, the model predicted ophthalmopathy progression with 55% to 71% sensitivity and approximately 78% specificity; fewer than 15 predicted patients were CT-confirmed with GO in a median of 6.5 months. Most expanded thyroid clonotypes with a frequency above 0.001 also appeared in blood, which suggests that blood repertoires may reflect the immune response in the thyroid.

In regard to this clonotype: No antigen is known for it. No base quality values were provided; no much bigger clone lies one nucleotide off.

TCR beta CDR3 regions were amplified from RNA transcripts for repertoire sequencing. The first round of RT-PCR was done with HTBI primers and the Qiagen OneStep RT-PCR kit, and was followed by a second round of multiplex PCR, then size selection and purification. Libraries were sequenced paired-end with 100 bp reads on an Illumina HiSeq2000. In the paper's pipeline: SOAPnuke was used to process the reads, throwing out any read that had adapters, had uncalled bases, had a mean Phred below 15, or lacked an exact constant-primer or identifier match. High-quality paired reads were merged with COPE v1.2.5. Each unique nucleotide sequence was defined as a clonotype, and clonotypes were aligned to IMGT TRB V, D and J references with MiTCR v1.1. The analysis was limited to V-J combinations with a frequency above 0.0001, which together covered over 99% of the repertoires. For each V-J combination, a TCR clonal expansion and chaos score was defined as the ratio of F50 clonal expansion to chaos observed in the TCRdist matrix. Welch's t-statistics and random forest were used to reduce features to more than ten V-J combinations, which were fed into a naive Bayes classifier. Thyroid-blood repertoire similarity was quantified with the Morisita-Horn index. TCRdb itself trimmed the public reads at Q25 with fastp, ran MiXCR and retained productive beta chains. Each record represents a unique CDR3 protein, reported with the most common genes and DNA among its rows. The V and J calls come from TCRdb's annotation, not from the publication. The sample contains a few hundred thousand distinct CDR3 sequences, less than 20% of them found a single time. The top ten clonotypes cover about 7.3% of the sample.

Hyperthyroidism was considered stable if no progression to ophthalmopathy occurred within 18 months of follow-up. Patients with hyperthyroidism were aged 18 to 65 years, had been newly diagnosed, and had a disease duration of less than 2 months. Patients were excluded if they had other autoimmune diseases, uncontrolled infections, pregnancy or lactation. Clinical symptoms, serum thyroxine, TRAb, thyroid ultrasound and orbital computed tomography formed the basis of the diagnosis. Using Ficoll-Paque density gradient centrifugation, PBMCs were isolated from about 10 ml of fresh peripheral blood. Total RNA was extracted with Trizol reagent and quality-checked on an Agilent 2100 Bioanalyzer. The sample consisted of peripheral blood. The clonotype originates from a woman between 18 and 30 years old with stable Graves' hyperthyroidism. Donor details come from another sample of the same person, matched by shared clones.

The CDR3 protein is CAIGRDIEYEQYF. The DNA sequence is as follows: TGTGCCATCGGCCGGGACATAGAATACGAGCAGTACTTC. The chain employs TRBV6-1 and TRBJ2-7; possibly the D gene is TRBD1, per 6 matching bases. Looking up the germline V gene yields CDR1 MNHNS and CDR2 SASEGT. V is pared back by 10 bases and J by 4 bases, with 17 bases lying between the germline termini. The CDR3 numbers 13 residues from cysteine through phenylalanine. The CDR3 DNA has 39 bases and is translated from base 1.